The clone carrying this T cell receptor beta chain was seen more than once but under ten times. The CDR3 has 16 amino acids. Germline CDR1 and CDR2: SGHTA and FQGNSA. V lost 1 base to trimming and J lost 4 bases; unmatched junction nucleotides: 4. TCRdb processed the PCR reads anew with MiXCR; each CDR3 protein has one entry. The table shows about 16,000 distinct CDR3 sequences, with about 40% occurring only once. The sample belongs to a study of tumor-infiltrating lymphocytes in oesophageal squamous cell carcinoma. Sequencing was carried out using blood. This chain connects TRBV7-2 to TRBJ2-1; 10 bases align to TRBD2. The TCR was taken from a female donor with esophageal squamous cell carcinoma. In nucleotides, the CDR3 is TGTGCCAGCAGCTTAGGCAGGACTAGCGGATACAATGAGCAGTTCTTC. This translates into CASSLGRTSGYNEQFF.